This TCR beta chain appears in the sequencing data of a study of blood T cell repertoires in COVID-19. The wider study: Material from acute and convalescent COVID-19 was sourced from the United States, Italy and Spain. T cells, B-cell-depleted T cells, or PBMCs provided the cDNA or gDNA that served as material.

The germline CDR1 and CDR2 sequences are SNHLY and FYNNEI. The CDR3 length is 15 residues. Unmatched junction bases numbered 4, after V lost 4 bases and J lost 5 bases. Assay: immunoSEQ multiplex PCR; the TCRdb copy retains only in-frame clones and omits some. The sample holds approximately 220,000 clones, under 90% seen once. Participants reported their clinical history, and cohort assignment relied on those reports. Participants classified as exposed had met a COVID-19 case within 2 weeks before study entry. This rearrangement joins TRBV2 to TRBJ2-3; TRBD2 matches 12 bases. Specimen: PBMCs or T cells enriched from blood (not recorded which). The receptor's source is a woman aged 40 to 50 who had been exposed to COVID-19. CDR3 residues: CASSGLAGAVDTQYF. The CDR3 coding sequence is TGTGCCAGCAGTGGACTAGCGGGGGCCGTAGATACGCAGTATTTT.